This TCR beta chain was captured by sequencing in a study of shared clonotypes between healthy human individuals. A deep-level run was used for the assay. How the authors handled the data: ImmunoSEQ output lacked quality scores and full-length reads, limiting matched filtering. This table comes from immunoSEQ multiplex PCR, and its TCRdb copy is limited to in-frame clones, with some not included. Clonal size and the V and J genes are those of that table, whereas D and trimming came from the DNA. The sample includes under 550,000 clones, roughly 95% seen only once; the top ten take approximately 0.06%. V was trimmed by 8 bases and J by 6 bases, leaving 13 bases between them. The CDR3 extends over 12 amino acids. Germline V gene sequence: CDR1 MDHEN, CDR2 SYDVKM. Concerning this clone: Its target is not known.

Study results and limitations: Represented diversity (both genetic and exposure-history) was limited by the small number of donors. Richness estimates generally favored naive over memory subsets.

This sequence joins TRBV28 and TRBJ1-1; the D gene is possibly TRBD1 (5 bases). Sequencing was done on a sample of naive CD4+ T cells sorted from blood. This sample's subset: CD45RA+ positively selected. The receptor's source is a woman younger than 45 in good health. For the CDR3, the DNA is TGTGCCAGCGCTGGGGGTTCGGCTGAAGCTTTCTTT. As protein: CASAGGSAEAFF.